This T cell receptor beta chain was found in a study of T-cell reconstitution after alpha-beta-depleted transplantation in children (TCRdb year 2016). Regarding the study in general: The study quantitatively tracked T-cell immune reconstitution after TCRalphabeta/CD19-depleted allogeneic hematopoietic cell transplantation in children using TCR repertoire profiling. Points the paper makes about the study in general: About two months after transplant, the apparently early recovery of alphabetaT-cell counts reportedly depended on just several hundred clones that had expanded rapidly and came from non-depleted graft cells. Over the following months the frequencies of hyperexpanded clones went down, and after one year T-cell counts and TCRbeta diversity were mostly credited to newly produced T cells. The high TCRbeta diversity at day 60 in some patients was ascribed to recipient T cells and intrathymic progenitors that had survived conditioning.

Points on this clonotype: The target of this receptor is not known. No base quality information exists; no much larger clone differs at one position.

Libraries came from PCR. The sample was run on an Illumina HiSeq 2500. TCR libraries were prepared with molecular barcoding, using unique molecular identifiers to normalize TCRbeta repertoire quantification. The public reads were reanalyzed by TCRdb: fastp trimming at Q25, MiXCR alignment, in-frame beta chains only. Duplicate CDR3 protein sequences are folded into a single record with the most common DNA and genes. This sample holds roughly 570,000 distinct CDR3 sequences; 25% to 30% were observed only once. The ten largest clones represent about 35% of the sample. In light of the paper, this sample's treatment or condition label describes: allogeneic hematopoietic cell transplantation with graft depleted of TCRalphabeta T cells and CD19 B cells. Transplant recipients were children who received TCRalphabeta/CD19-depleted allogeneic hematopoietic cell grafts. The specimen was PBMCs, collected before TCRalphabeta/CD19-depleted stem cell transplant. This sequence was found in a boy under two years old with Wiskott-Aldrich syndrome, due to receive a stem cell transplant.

The nucleotide sequence is given as TGTGCCAGCAGTTCCGGGACAGGGTTTGGCGAGCAGTACTTC. Its coded protein is CASSSGTGFGEQYF. The chain employs TRBV27 and TRBJ2-7; 9 bases in the middle match TRBD1. The CDR1 and CDR2 encoded by the germline V gene (reference sequence) are MNHEY and SMNVEV. Counted from cysteine to phenylalanine, this CDR3 has 14 amino acids. The DNA shown is the 42-base CDR3, in frame from base 1. Compared with germline, V lacks 4 bases and J lacks 6 bases; bases without a gene match: 7.